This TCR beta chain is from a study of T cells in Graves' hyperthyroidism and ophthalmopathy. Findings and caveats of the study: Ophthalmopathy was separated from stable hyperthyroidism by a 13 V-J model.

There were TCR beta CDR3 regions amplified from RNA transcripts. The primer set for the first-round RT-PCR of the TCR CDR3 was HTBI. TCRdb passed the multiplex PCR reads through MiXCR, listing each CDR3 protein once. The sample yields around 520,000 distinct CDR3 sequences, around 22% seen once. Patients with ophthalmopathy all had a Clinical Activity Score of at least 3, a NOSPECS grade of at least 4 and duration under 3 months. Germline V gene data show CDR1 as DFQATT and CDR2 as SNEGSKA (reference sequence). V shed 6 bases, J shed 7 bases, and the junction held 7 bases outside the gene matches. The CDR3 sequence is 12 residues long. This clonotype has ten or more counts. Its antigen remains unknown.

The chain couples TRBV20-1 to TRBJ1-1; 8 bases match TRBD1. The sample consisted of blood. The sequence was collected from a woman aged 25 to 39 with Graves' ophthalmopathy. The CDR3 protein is CSATTGASEAFF. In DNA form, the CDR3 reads TGCAGTGCAACGACAGGGGCGAGTGAAGCTTTCTTT.